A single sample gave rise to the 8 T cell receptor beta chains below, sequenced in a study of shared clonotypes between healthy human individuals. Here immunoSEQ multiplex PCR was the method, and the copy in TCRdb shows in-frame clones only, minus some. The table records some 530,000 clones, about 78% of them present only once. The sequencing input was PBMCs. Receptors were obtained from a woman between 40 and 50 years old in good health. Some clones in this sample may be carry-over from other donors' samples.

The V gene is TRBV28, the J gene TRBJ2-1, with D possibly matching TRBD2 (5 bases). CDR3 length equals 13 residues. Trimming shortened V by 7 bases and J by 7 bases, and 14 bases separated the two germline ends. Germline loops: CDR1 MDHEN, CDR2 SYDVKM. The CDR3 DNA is TGTGCCAGCAATACCATAGCGAGGAATGAGCAGTTCTTC. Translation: CASNTIARNEQFF.

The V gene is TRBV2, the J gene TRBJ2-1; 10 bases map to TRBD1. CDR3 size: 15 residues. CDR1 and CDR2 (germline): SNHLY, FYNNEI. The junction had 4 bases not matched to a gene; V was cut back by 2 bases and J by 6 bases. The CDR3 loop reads CASSESWTGGNEQFF. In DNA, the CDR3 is TGTGCCAGCAGTGAATCCTGGACAGGGGGCAATGAGCAGTTCTTC.

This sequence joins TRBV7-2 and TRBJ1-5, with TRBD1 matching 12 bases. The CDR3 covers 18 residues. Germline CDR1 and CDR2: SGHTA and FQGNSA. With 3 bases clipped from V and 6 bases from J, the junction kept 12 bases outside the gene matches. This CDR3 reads CASSFNPIGTGGGQPQHF. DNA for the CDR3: TGTGCCAGCAGCTTCAACCCAATAGGGACAGGGGGCGGTCAGCCCCAGCATTTT.

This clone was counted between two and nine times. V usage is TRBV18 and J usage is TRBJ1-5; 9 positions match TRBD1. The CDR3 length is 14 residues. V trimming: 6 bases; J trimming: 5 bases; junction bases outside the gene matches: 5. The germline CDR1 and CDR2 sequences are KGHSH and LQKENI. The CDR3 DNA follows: TGTGCCAGCTCGACCGGGACAGGGTATCAGCCCCAGCATTTT. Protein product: CASSTGTGYQPQHF.

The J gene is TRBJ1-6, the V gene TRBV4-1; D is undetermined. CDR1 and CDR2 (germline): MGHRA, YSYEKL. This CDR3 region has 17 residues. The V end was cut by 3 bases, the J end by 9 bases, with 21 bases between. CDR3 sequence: CASSHEVQLVGSSPLHF. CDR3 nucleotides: TGCGCCAGCAGCCACGAGGTGCAGCTTGTGGGCAGTTCACCCCTCCACTTT.

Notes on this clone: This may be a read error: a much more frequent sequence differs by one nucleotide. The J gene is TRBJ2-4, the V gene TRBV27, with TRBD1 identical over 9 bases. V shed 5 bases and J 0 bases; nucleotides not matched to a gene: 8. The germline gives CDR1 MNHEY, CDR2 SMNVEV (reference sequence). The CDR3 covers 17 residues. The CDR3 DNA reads TGTGCCAGCAGTCCCGGGACAGGGAATGGAGCCAAAAACATTCAGTACTTC. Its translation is CASSPGTGNGAKNIQYF.

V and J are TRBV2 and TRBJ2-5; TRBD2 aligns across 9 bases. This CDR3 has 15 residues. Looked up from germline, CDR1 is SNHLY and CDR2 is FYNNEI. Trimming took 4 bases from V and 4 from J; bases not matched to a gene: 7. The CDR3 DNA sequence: TGTGCCAGCAGTGGACGTAGCGGGAGAGCAGAGACCCAGTACTTC. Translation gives CASSGRSGRAETQYF.

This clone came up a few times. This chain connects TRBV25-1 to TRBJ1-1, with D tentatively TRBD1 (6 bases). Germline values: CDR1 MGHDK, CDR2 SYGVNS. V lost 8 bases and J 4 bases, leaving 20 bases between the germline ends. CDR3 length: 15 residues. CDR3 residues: CASLKTGGGSTEAFF. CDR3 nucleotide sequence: TGTGCCAGCCTCAAAACGGGGGGCGGAAGCACTGAAGCTTTCTTT.